The 13 T cell receptor beta chains in this list originate from one sample, sequenced in a study of T cells in localized non-small cell lung cancer. Sequencing used immunoSEQ multiplex PCR; TCRdb keeps in-frame clones, though not all of them. This repertoire shows roughly 35,000 clones, approximately 92% found once; its top ten account for about 2.2%. Sequencing was performed on peripheral blood, taken before any cancer treatment. These receptors all come from a female donor older than 55 with stage I lung adenocarcinoma.

The V gene is TRBV28, the J gene TRBJ2-6, with D possibly TRBD1 on 5 matching bases. Germline V gene data show CDR1 as MDHEN and CDR2 as SYDVKM. V lost 7 bases to trimming and J lost 1 base, with 8 bases between them. The CDR3 loop spans 14 amino acids. The CDR3 here is CASIGQSGANVLTF. The CDR3 coding sequence is TGTGCCAGCATAGGACAATCTGGGGCCAACGTCCTGACTTTC.

The V gene is TRBV19, the J gene TRBJ1-2; maybe TRBD1 (6 bases). The CDR3 spans 14 residues. Trimming took off 5 bases at V and 1 base at J, with 11 bases between the two ends. From germline, CDR1 is LNHDA and CDR2 SQIVND (reference sequence). CDR3 region: CASSADSRNYGYTF. CDR3 DNA sequence: TGTGCCAGTAGTGCGGACAGCCGTAACTATGGCTACACCTTC.

The chain has TRBV18 and TRBJ1-4; D unclear. V lost 3 bases and J 9 bases, leaving 20 bases between the germline ends. Germline assignment: CDR1 KGHSH and CDR2 LQKENI. The CDR3 is 16 residues long. In DNA form, the CDR3 reads TGTGCCAGCTCACCCGATAAAGCCCGGACCGACCAAAAACTGTTTTTT. Protein sequence: CASSPDKARTDQKLFF.

In DNA form, the CDR3 reads TGTGCCAGCAGGGTTTACTATGGCTACACCTTC. It specifies CASRVYYGYTF. The rearrangement uses TRBV6-1 and TRBJ1-2; D not resolved. Germline V gene sequence: CDR1 MNHNS, CDR2 SASEGT. Trimming took 6 bases from V and 3 from J, leaving 5 bases between them. This CDR3 contains 11 residues.

Points on this clone: A read error may produce the germline difference seen at one junction end. The V call is TRBV29-1, the J call TRBJ2-3; D unclear. The germline gives CDR1 SQVTM, CDR2 ANQGSEA. The CDR3 length is 8 residues. CDR3: CSVEGLDF. In nucleotides, the CDR3 is TGCAGCGTTGAAGGGTTGGATTTT.

The chain uses TRBV4-2 and TRBJ2-5; 10 nucleotides match TRBD2. The CDR3 runs 17 residues. Germline CDR1 reads LGHNA; CDR2 reads YNFKEQ. Germline trimming cut 0 bases from V and 2 bases from J; bases unmatched to any gene: 6. The CDR3 protein is CASSQDRQRGGQETQYF. CDR3 DNA: TGTGCCAGCAGCCAAGATCGCCAGCGGGGGGGTCAAGAGACCCAGTACTTC.

The rearrangement uses TRBV19 and TRBJ1-1; D unresolved. The V end was cut by 5 bases, the J end by 1 base, with 11 bases between. The germline V gene encodes CDR1 LNHDA and CDR2 SQIVND (reference sequence). The CDR3 covers 14 residues. The CDR3 loop reads CASSVPTENTEAFF. As DNA, the CDR3 is TGTGCCAGTAGTGTTCCAACAGAGAACACTGAAGCTTTCTTT.

This clone appeared a single time. As DNA, the CDR3 is TGTGCCAGCAGTGGTAGTCACGAGCAGTACTTC. Protein sequence: CASSGSHEQYF. The chain couples TRBV2 to TRBJ2-7; D gene ambiguous. CDR3 length equals 11 residues. Germline CDR1 reads SNHLY; CDR2 reads FYNNEI. The ends were cut back, 4 bases at V and 5 bases at J, with 6 bases in the middle.

The J gene is TRBJ2-7, the V gene TRBV28; TRBD1 aligns across 10 bases. The ends lost 7 bases at V and 5 bases at J; junction bases unmatched: 14. The CDR3 is 16 amino acids. Germline V lookup: CDR1 MDHEN, CDR2 SYDVKM. This CDR3 is CASNFRRTGGIHEQYF. The CDR3, as DNA: TGTGCCAGCAACTTCCGACGGACAGGGGGGATTCACGAGCAGTACTTC.

This rearrangement joins TRBV18 to TRBJ2-1; D possibly corresponds to TRBD1 (8 bases). CDR1 and CDR2 from the germline V gene are KGHSH and LQKENI. Trimming left V 2 bases short and J 1 base short, with 18 bases between. This CDR3 is built from 18 residues. CDR3 nucleotides: TGTGCCAGCTCACCAAGGGAGACAGGGGAGGGGTCCTACAATGAGCAGTTCTTC. Amino acid sequence: CASSPRETGEGSYNEQFF.

The V call is TRBV2, the J call TRBJ1-1; D call uncertain. Germline V gene lookup returns CDR1 SNHLY and CDR2 FYNNEI. With 3 bases removed from V and 11 bases from J, the gap between germline ends came to 13 bases. This CDR3 has 12 residues. CDR3 nucleotide sequence: TGTGCCAGCAGTGAGGGCCTCTTGGGGGCTTTCTTT. It specifies CASSEGLLGAFF.

The V and J genes are TRBV18 and TRBJ2-5, with D perhaps TRBD1 (7 bases). The CDR3 extends over 15 amino acids. V dropped 1 base and J dropped 2 bases, with 11 bases sitting between them. Germline V gene data show CDR1 as KGHSH and CDR2 as LQKENI. CDR3 bases: TGTGCCAGCTCACCACTTCAGGGGGGACAAGAGACCCAGTACTTC. Translating gives CASSPLQGGQETQYF.

The chain carries TRBV10-3 and TRBJ1-3; D is perhaps TRBD1 (6 bases). V lost 0 bases, J lost 1 base, and 16 bases lay in between. The CDR3 runs 18 residues. Per germline, CDR1 ENHRY and CDR2 SYGVKD. CDR3 nucleotides: TGTGCCATCAGTGAGTCCCTCTTCGACAGGCGTTCTGGAAACACCATATATTTT. Protein: CAISESLFDRRSGNTIYF.